This T cell receptor beta chain originates from a study of blood T cell repertoires in COVID-19. Across the whole study: Sites in the United States, Italy and Spain provided acute and convalescent COVID-19 samples.

Recruitment covered about two dozen US areas and drew participants whose ages spanned roughly 18 to 90 years. Before being deemed recovered, Cohort 3 donors had two negative PCRs, clearance, or symptom resolution. The CDR3 runs to 14 residues. In the original workflow: Amplification of reference gene primers provided the estimated nucleated cell counts. The assay was immunoSEQ multiplex PCR, and TCRdb's table has in-frame clones only and misses some. V, J and clone size derive from that table, while D and trimming were established from the DNA sequence. Counted here are under 500,000 clones, 80% to 90% occurring once; the ten biggest clones make up 1.1%.

Sequenced: PBMCs or T cells enriched from blood (not recorded which). This rearrangement joins TRBV12-2 to TRBJ1-1. TRBV12-2 is noted as a pseudogene. The origin of this receptor is a man aged 30-40 years who had recovered from COVID-19. CDR3 protein: CASRLAVGGTEAFF. The CDR3 DNA reads as TGTGCAAGTCGCCTCGCCGTGGGGGGCACTGAAGCTTTCTTT.